Presented here are 22 T cell receptor beta chains from one specimen sequenced in a study of vaccination effects on CD4 cells after COVID-19. These receptors lack a known antigen. With roughly 9 days of culture completed, CD4+ T cells were isolated. The repertoire was sequenced with immunoSEQ multiplex PCR; TCRdb's copy has only in-frame clones and lacks some. The data show more than 30,000 clones, with about 81% seen just once and approximately 3% held by the top ten. Specimen: CD4+ T cells from PBMCs cultured without peptide, collected before COVID-19 vaccination. These receptors originate from a human donor who received a COVID-19 vaccine.

The chain links TRBV29-1 to TRBJ1-5, with 7 bases matching TRBD1. This CDR3 has 17 amino acids. V dropped 3 bases and J dropped 1; count of bases not matched to a gene: 12. The germline V gene has CDR1 SQVTM and CDR2 ANQGSEA. The CDR3 loop is CSVDLANRGLSNQPQHF. The CDR3 DNA is TGCAGCGTTGACCTGGCCAACAGGGGATTGAGCAATCAGCCCCAGCATTTT.

V is TRBV6-1 and J is TRBJ1-3, with TRBD1 as a possible D gene (5 bases). CDR3 length: 15 residues. Trimming shortened V by 3 bases and J by 9 bases, and 18 bases separated the two germline ends. CDR1 MNHNS and CDR2 SASEGT come from the germline V gene. The CDR3 loop is CASSELGAMISTIYF. The CDR3 nucleotides read TGTGCCAGCAGTGAGCTCGGGGCGATGATATCCACCATATATTTT.

The chain carries TRBV19 and TRBJ1-6, with 10 bases identical to TRBD1. The CDR3 spans 15 residues. Germline CDR1 reads LNHDA; CDR2 reads SQIVND (reference sequence). The V gene end was trimmed by 7 bases and the J gene end by 10 bases; junction bases not matched to a gene: 10. The CDR3 loop reads CASKGGQGLRSPLHF. Written as DNA, the CDR3 is TGTGCCAGTAAAGGGGGACAGGGGTTAAGATCACCCCTCCACTTT. Drawing the rest from reference TRBV19 and TRBJ1-6, the complete variable domain is DGGITQSPKYLFRKEGQNVTLSCEQNLNHDAMYWYRQDPGQGLRLIYYSQIVNDFQKGDIAEGYSVSREKKESFPLTVTSAQKNPTAFYLCASKGGQGLRSPLHFGNGTRLTVT.

The rearrangement links TRBV7-3 to TRBJ2-1; no clear D gene. Trimming took 1 base from V and 6 from J, leaving 7 bases between them. The CDR3 loop spans 13 amino acids. CDR1 is SGHTA, CDR2 FQGTGA, per germline. In DNA form, the CDR3 reads TGTGCCAGCAGCTTAAGGCCCGTCAATGAGCAGTTCTTC. Translation: CASSLRPVNEQFF.

This chain links TRBV12-5 with TRBJ2-5, with D hard to call. Trimming pared 6 bases from V and 5 bases from J, leaving 7 bases between. Germline-derived CDR1 and CDR2 are LGHNT and FRNRAP. There are 11 residues in the CDR3. The DNA of the CDR3 is TGTGCTAGTGGCATATTGGAGACCCAGTACTTC. This sequence encodes CASGILETQYF.

This clone was seen just once. V gene TRBV7-6 combines with J gene TRBJ1-3; 7 bases match TRBD1. Germline V gene data show CDR1 as SGHVS and CDR2 as FNYEAQ. This CDR3 has 17 amino acids. V was pared by 5 bases and J by 8 bases, with 18 bases of the junction left unmatched. CDR3 sequence reads: CASSLRPGQLKYDTIYF. The CDR3, as DNA: TGTGCCAGCAGCCTCAGACCGGGACAGCTCAAATACGACACCATATATTTT.

This chain uses TRBV10-3 with TRBJ2-1; TRBD1 aligns across 8 bases. The CDR3 runs to 14 residues. The germline V gene has CDR1 ENHRY and CDR2 SYGVKD. V lost 3 bases and J lost 4; bases outside the gene matches: 2. CDR3 loop: CAISEDRGYNEQFF. The CDR3 DNA is TGTGCCATCAGTGAAGACAGGGGATACAATGAGCAGTTCTTC.

V usage is TRBV28 and J usage is TRBJ1-1; 7 positions match TRBD1. The trim removed 4 bases at V and 5 bases at J, leaving 1 base unmatched. The germline V gene has CDR1 MDHEN and CDR2 SYDVKM. This CDR3 is 12 amino acids long. The CDR3 DNA reads TGTGCCAGCAGTTACAGGGGTACTGAAGCTTTCTTT. It yields the protein CASSYRGTEAFF.

The V and J genes are TRBV7-9 and TRBJ1-6, with D unclear. Germline loops: CDR1 SEHNR, CDR2 FQNEAQ (reference sequence). The CDR3 runs to 14 residues. V lost 0 bases, J lost 5 bases, and 5 bases lay in between. As DNA, the CDR3 is TGTGCCAGCAGCTTAGCGCTGGATAATTCACCCCTCCACTTT. Amino acids: CASSLALDNSPLHF.

V is TRBV4-3 and J is TRBJ2-1, with TRBD2 matching 10 bases. This CDR3 has 16 amino acids. Unmatched junction bases numbered 6, after V lost 0 bases and J lost 7 bases. Germline assignment: CDR1 LGHNA and CDR2 YSLEER. CDR3 sequence: CASSQELAGGSNEQFF. The DNA of the CDR3 is TGCGCCAGCAGCCAAGAGTTAGCGGGGGGCTCGAATGAGCAGTTCTTC.

This clone occurred once. The chain carries TRBV18 and TRBJ2-2; 7 bases align to TRBD1. The CDR3 sequence is 17 residues long. V lost 6 bases to trimming and J lost 0 bases; unmatched junction nucleotides: 10. Germline V CDR1 and CDR2: KGHSH, LQKENI. This CDR3 is CASSQYDRASNTGELFF. In DNA form, the CDR3 reads TGTGCCAGCTCTCAATACGACAGGGCTTCGAACACCGGGGAGCTGTTTTTT.

V is TRBV4-1 and J is TRBJ2-1; 7 nucleotides match TRBD1. Unmatched junction bases numbered 14, after V lost 6 bases and J lost 6 bases. There are 16 residues in the CDR3. Looked up from germline, CDR1 is MGHRA and CDR2 is YSYEKL. The CDR3 sequence is CASSDHRGQTPNEQFF. Here the CDR3 DNA reads TGCGCCAGCAGTGACCACCGGGGACAGACCCCCAATGAGCAGTTCTTC.

The V and J genes are TRBV24-1 and TRBJ2-5; 11 bases fit TRBD2. In germline, CDR1 is KGHDR, CDR2 SFDVKD. There are 16 residues in the CDR3. The J segment lost 3 bases and the V segment lost 3 bases, leaving 5 bases of the junction unmatched. The CDR3: CATSDAGLAVKETQYF. The CDR3 bases are TGTGCCACCAGTGATGCGGGACTAGCGGTGAAAGAGACCCAGTACTTC.

The V gene is TRBV20-1, the J gene TRBJ2-2; 11 bases fit TRBD2. The CDR3 has 18 residues. Germline V gene data show CDR1 as DFQATT and CDR2 as SNEGSKA (reference sequence). V lost 3 bases to trimming and J lost 5 bases; unmatched junction nucleotides: 14. The CDR3 DNA sequence: TGCAGTGCTAGTCACCGTACACATAGCGGGGGGGGAACCGGGGAGCTGTTTTTT. As protein: CSASHRTHSGGGTGELFF.

The genes are TRBV29-1 and TRBJ2-6, with a tentative D call TRBD2 (6 bases). The length of the CDR3 is 15 residues. The germline V gene has CDR1 SQVTM and CDR2 ANQGSEA. V shed 5 bases and J shed 0 bases, with 11 bases lying between them. In DNA form, the CDR3 reads TGCAGCGTTCTTCGCGGGGCCTCTGGGGCCAACGTCCTGACTTTC. Translated: CSVLRGASGANVLTF.

This sequence joins TRBV25-1 and TRBJ1-6; unclear D gene. V was cut by 6 bases and J by 7 bases, with 7 bases left in between. Germline CDR1 and CDR2: MGHDK and SYGVNS. The CDR3 extends over 12 amino acids. The DNA of the CDR3 is TGTGCCAGCAGGATAGAAAATTCACCCCTCCACTTT. It encodes CASRIENSPLHF.

This sequence joins TRBV11-1 and TRBJ1-1; D is unresolved. V gave up 1 base and J gave up 6 bases, with 12 bases separating them. CDR3 size: 14 residues. Germline values: CDR1 SGHAT, CDR2 FQDESV (reference sequence). CDR3 bases: TGTGCCAGCAGCTTAGTCCCGCTAGCCGCTGAAGCTTTCTTT. Translating it yields CASSLVPLAAEAFF.

The chain joins TRBV19 to TRBJ1-1; D may be TRBD1 (5 bases). CDR3 length: 16 residues. CDR1 is LNHDA, CDR2 SQIVND, per germline (reference sequence). V was cut by 4 bases and J by 6 bases, with 21 bases left in between. The CDR3 protein is CASSKPPGGGFSEAFF. In DNA form, the CDR3 reads TGTGCCAGTAGTAAACCCCCGGGGGGGGGATTCTCTGAAGCTTTCTTT.

This clone was observed a handful of times. The chain has TRBV7-9 and TRBJ1-2; D is unclear. V was clipped by 6 bases and J by 0 bases, with 14 bases between them. Germline CDR1 is SEHNR and CDR2 is FQNEAQ (reference sequence). This CDR3 spans 15 amino acids. DNA for the CDR3: TGTGCCAGCAGTTATGCTTATGAGACTAACTATGGCTACACCTTC. The encoded protein is CASSYAYETNYGYTF.

This chain connects TRBV30 to TRBJ2-2; tentative D call: TRBD1 (6 bases). Germline assignment: CDR1 GTSNPN and CDR2 SVGIG (reference sequence). CDR3 length equals 14 residues. CDR3 amino acids: CASSRGSNTGELFF. The CDR3 nucleotides read TGTGCTTCCTCGAGGGGGTCGAACACCGGGGAGCTGTTTTTT.

The chain uses TRBV7-9 and TRBJ1-2, with D possibly being TRBD1 (6 bases). In germline, CDR1 is SEHNR, CDR2 FQNEAQ (reference sequence). Trimming left V 1 base short and J 4 bases short, with 7 bases between. The CDR3 spans 13 residues. Here the CDR3 DNA reads TGTGCCAGCAGCTTAGGGGGGGCCTATGGCTACACCTTC. Translation gives CASSLGGAYGYTF.

This clone was recorded a few times. The rearrangement joins TRBV7-9 to TRBJ2-3; D is possibly TRBD1 (7 bases). There are 14 residues in the CDR3. Germline V gene lookup returns CDR1 SEHNR and CDR2 FQNEAQ (reference sequence). The V and J ends lost 3 bases and 6 bases respectively, with 13 bases between them. The DNA for the CDR3 is TGTGCCAGCAGCTTTGGACAGGAGGGGGATACGCAGTATTTT. It translates to CASSFGQEGDTQYF.